The 25 T cell receptor beta chains given below trace back to one sample, sequenced in a study of metastatic and nonmetastatic thyroid tumors. TCRdb reanalyzed the PCR reads via MiXCR. The data hold around 50,000 clones, with 30% observed a single time. Before thyroid surgery, none of the patients had received any treatment. Specimen: blood. Receptors originate from a female donor with papillary thyroid cancer or a benign thyroid nodule (not recorded which). Some clones in this sample may be carry-over from other donors' samples.

In its sample, this clone was seen a few times. The chain employs TRBV7-2 and TRBJ1-1; D might be TRBD1 (6 bases). Germline V gene lookup returns CDR1 SGHTA and CDR2 FQGNSA. The CDR3 length is 13 residues. Trimming took 5 bases from V and 3 from J, leaving 10 bases between them. CDR3 nucleotides: TGTGCCAGCAGCCGACAGGAGGACACTGAAGCTTTCTTT. Its translation is CASSRQEDTEAFF.

This clone has only one observation. Relative to the germline gene, one junction end is altered; a read error may explain this. J is TRBJ2-7 and V is TRBV20-1; 7 positions agree with TRBD1. Looked up from germline, CDR1 is DFQATT and CDR2 is SNEGSKA (reference sequence). There are 13 residues in the CDR3. Here the CDR3 DNA reads TGCAGTGCTAGGGGACAGACAGAATACGAGCAGCACTTC. It specifies CSARGQTEYEQHF.

DNA of the CDR3: TGTGCCAGCAGTGTACTAGCGGGGGCCACAGATACGCAGTATTTT. Its translation is CASSVLAGATDTQYF. The V gene is TRBV6-1, the J gene TRBJ2-3, with TRBD2 matching over 11 bases. Trimming at V came to 4 bases and at J to 2 bases, leaving 2 bases not matched to a gene. Germline CDR1 is MNHNS and CDR2 is SASEGT. This CDR3 has 15 residues.

This clone has just a few counts. The J gene is TRBJ2-5, the V gene TRBV7-9, with D unclear. CDR3 length equals 11 residues. Germline V gene sequence: CDR1 SEHNR, CDR2 FQNEAQ (reference sequence). V was pared by 5 bases and J by 8 bases, with 9 bases between. CDR3 residues: CASSPLVTQYF. In DNA, the CDR3 is TGTGCCAGCAGCCCCCTTGTTACCCAGTACTTC. The full variable domain, in which reference TRBV7-9 and TRBJ2-5 provide the parts outside the CDR3, is DTGVSQNPRHKITKRGQNVTFRCDPISEHNRLYWYRQTLGQGPEFLTYFQNEAQLEKSRLLSDRFSAERPKGSFSTLEIQRTEQGDSAMYLCASSPLVTQYFGPGTRLLVL.

J is TRBJ2-1 and V is TRBV5-1; D remains unclear. The CDR3 is 12 amino acids. The germline gives CDR1 SGHRS, CDR2 YFSETQ. V lost 0 bases to trimming and J lost 10 bases, with 8 bases between them. The CDR3 DNA reads TGCGCCAGCAGCTTGGCCCGCAGAGAGCAGTTCTTC. Translated: CASSLARREQFF.

J is TRBJ2-3 and V is TRBV12-3 or TRBV12-4; TRBD2 agrees at 7 bases. The CDR3 sequence is 16 residues long. The V segment lost 3 bases and the J segment 2 bases; nucleotides outside the gene matches: 8. The CDR3, as DNA: TGTGCCAGCAGTTTCGCGCTAGCGGATAACACAGATACGCAGTATTTT. As protein: CASSFALADNTDTQYF.

The gene calls are TRBV7-2 and TRBJ2-7; 7 nucleotides line up with TRBD2. Germline CDR1 is SGHTA and CDR2 is FQGNSA. The CDR3 is made up of 13 amino acids. Trimming cost V 5 bases and J 6 bases; bases outside gene matches: 7. In DNA, the CDR3 is TGTGCCAGCAGCCTACCGGGGGGAGGCGAGCAGTACTTC. This codes for CASSLPGGGEQYF.

This chain joins TRBV7-6 and TRBJ2-3, with TRBD2 matching over 8 bases. V lost 4 bases and J lost 11; bases outside the gene matches: 11. Germline CDR1 is SGHVS and CDR2 is FNYEAQ. The CDR3 has 14 amino acids. The CDR3 reads CASSSEGPGGKQYF. In nucleotides, the CDR3 is TGTGCCAGCAGCTCAGAGGGCCCGGGGGGGAAGCAGTATTTT.

This rearrangement joins TRBV6-1 to TRBJ2-5; 7 bases match TRBD2. Germline V CDR1 and CDR2: MNHNS, SASEGT. V lost 7 bases to trimming and J lost 4 bases; unmatched junction nucleotides: 6. This CDR3 spans 13 amino acids. CDR3 bases: TGTGCCAGCACCAACTCGGGAGGAGAGACCCAGTACTTC. It codes for CASTNSGGETQYF.

V usage is TRBV7-3 and J usage is TRBJ2-1; D unresolved. Germline loops: CDR1 SGHTA, CDR2 FQGTGA. V was cut by 0 bases and J by 4 bases, with 4 bases left in between. The CDR3 covers 13 residues. The DNA for the CDR3 is TGTGCCAGCAGCTTAACAGGGTACAATGAGCAGTTCTTC. It codes for CASSLTGYNEQFF.

The V gene is TRBV6-2 or TRBV6-3, the J gene TRBJ2-3, with D tentatively TRBD1 (6 bases). Deletions cut 2 bases from V and 12 bases from J, with 24 bases between. CDR3 size: 16 residues. Per germline, CDR1 MNHEY and CDR2 SVGEGT. This CDR3 is CASSYRKGSGDTGQYF. Written as DNA, the CDR3 is TGTGCCAGCAGTTACCGGAAGGGTAGTGGGGACACAGGACAGTATTTT.

V usage is TRBV20-1 and J usage is TRBJ2-7; TRBD2 is a possible D gene (5 bases). CDR1 and CDR2 from the germline V gene are DFQATT and SNEGSKA (reference sequence). The CDR3 sequence is 13 residues long. Trimming removed 1 base at V and 4 bases at J, with 11 bases between. CDR3 residues: CSARVRGMYEQYF. CDR3 sequence (DNA): TGCAGTGCTAGAGTACGGGGAATGTACGAGCAGTACTTC.

There are a few counts of this clone. The chain carries TRBV6-5 and TRBJ2-7; 8 positions agree with TRBD1. Germline V gives CDR1 MNHEY, CDR2 SVGAGI. Trimming removed 3 bases from V and 5 bases from J; junction bases left unmatched: 6. This CDR3 is built from 14 residues. CDR3 nucleotide sequence: TGTGCCAGCAGTTATAACAGGGGGAGCCACGAGCAGTACTTC. This codes for CASSYNRGSHEQYF.

About this clone itself: One end of the junction is discordant with germline, which a read error may explain. The CDR3 DNA reads TGCGCCAGCAGCTTGGGTGGGATGTACGAGCAGTGCTTC. This gives the protein CASSLGGMYEQCF. The J gene is TRBJ2-7, the V gene TRBV5-1; D unresolved. The CDR3 consists of 13 residues. Germline V lookup: CDR1 SGHRS, CDR2 YFSETQ.

This clone came up a few times. The chain recombines TRBV28 with TRBJ1-1; weak D call: TRBD1 (6 bases). Between the trimmed V and J ends, which lost 1 base and 5 bases, there was a span of 23 bases. The germline V gene encodes CDR1 MDHEN and CDR2 SYDVKM. The CDR3 consists of 18 residues. As DNA, the CDR3 is TGTGCCAGCAGTTTATTGCGAGGGACATCTAACCGGAGGACTGAAGCTTTCTTT. It is translated as CASSLLRGTSNRRTEAFF.

This clone was recorded a few times. The CDR3: CASSLVGRGRKGYTF. CDR3 coding DNA: TGTGCCAGCAGTTTAGTCGGCAGGGGGCGCAAGGGCTACACCTTC. This chain uses TRBV27 with TRBJ1-2; TRBD1 agrees at 8 bases. V lost 2 bases, J lost 8 bases, and 10 bases stayed unmatched. Germline V gene sequence: CDR1 MNHEY, CDR2 SMNVEV (reference sequence). The CDR3 loop spans 15 amino acids.

The chain couples TRBV2 to TRBJ2-7, with unresolved D. In germline, CDR1 is SNHLY, CDR2 FYNNEI. The CDR3 contains 10 residues. Written as DNA, the CDR3 is TGTGCGATCGGGTCCTACGAGCAGTACTTC. Encoded protein: CAIGSYEQYF.

This clone was seen only a few times. The V call is TRBV28, the J call TRBJ1-1, with D possibly TRBD1 on 5 matching bases. Germline values: CDR1 MDHEN, CDR2 SYDVKM. The V end was cut by 7 bases, the J end by 1 base, with 10 bases between. CDR3 length equals 13 residues. CDR3 bases: TGTGCCAGCACCTTCGGGACGAACACTGAAGCTTTCTTT. Translated: CASTFGTNTEAFF.

This chain joins TRBV6-1 and TRBJ1-6; TRBD1 might be the D (6 bases). Trimming left V 2 bases short and J 12 bases short, with 8 bases between. CDR1 MNHNS and CDR2 SASEGT come from the germline V gene. The CDR3 is 12 residues long. The CDR3 bases are TGTGCCAGCAGTGAAAGGGGGTTACCCCTCCACTTT. It specifies CASSERGLPLHF.

The chain couples TRBV5-4 to TRBJ1-2; D is uncertain. V lost 1 base and J lost 5, with 12 bases in between. Germline V gene lookup returns CDR1 SGHNT and CDR2 YYREEE (reference sequence). The CDR3 has 14 residues. The CDR3 coding sequence is TGTGCCAGCAGCTTGTTCCCCGGTGATTATGGCTACACCTTC. It yields the protein CASSLFPGDYGYTF.

This clone was detected ten times or more. The gene calls are TRBV9 and TRBJ2-7, with unresolved D. Germline V gene data show CDR1 as SGDLS and CDR2 as YYNGEE. The V end was cut by 4 bases, the J end by 2 bases, with 13 bases between. The length of the CDR3 is 14 residues. The CDR3: CASSPRISAYEQYF. The CDR3 DNA reads as TGTGCCAGCAGCCCCCGAATCTCGGCCTACGAGCAGTACTTC.

The genes are TRBV11-1 and TRBJ2-1; 15 bases are shared with TRBD2. The trim removed 4 bases at V and 9 bases at J, leaving 4 bases unmatched. The CDR3 has 15 residues. CDR1 and CDR2 (germline): SGHAT, FQDESV (reference sequence). CDR3 sequence: CASSWGLAGGGEQFF. The CDR3, as DNA: TGTGCCAGCAGCTGGGGACTAGCGGGAGGCGGTGAGCAGTTCTTC.

The chain couples TRBV27 to TRBJ1-6; D remains unclear. The CDR3 length is 14 residues. Trimming took 3 bases from V and 6 from J, leaving 9 bases between them. Germline V gene data show CDR1 as MNHEY and CDR2 as SMNVEV (reference sequence). DNA for the CDR3: TGTGCCAGCAGTTTGACCCATGGTAATTCACCCCTCCACTTT. It translates to CASSLTHGNSPLHF.

V is TRBV20-1 and J is TRBJ2-7, with TRBD1 matching over 8 bases. The CDR3 runs 15 residues. Per germline, CDR1 DFQATT and CDR2 SNEGSKA (reference sequence). Trimming removed 6 bases from V and 3 bases from J; junction bases left unmatched: 13. CDR3 region: CSATLIGTGRYEQYF. CDR3 nucleotides: TGCAGTGCCACTCTTATCGGGACAGGACGCTACGAGCAGTACTTC.

A few counts support this clone. At one of its ends the junction is not consistent with the germline gene, which may arise from a read error. J is TRBJ1-1 and V is TRBV7-9; D is ambiguous. CDR3 length equals 13 residues. Germline-derived CDR1 and CDR2 are SEHNR and FQNEAQ (reference sequence). The CDR3 nucleotides read TGTGCCAGCAGTTTAGACGGAGACACTGAAGCTTTCTTT. It codes for CASSLDGDTEAFF.